Following are 10 T cell receptor beta chains from one sample sequenced in a study of neurological immune-mediated disorders. Using its own MiXCR run on the 5' RACE reads, TCRdb lists one record per CDR3 protein. This table holds under 90,000 distinct CDR3 sequences, approximately 10% found once. Time point denoted: longitudinal time-point 1 (baseline). The sample consisted of PBMCs. The receptor source for this set is a man younger than 45 in good health.

This clonotype was found many times. Here the CDR3 DNA reads TGTGCCAGCAGTTCCGCCGGGACACAGACCTACGAGCAGTACTTC. Translating it yields CASSSAGTQTYEQYF. The rearrangement links TRBV12-3 or TRBV12-4 to TRBJ2-7; TRBD1 might be the D (6 bases). V lost 4 bases and J 2 bases, leaving 15 bases between the germline ends. This CDR3 is 15 amino acids long.

There are many counts of this clonotype. This chain uses TRBV7-2 with TRBJ2-1; 7 nucleotides agree with TRBD2. The germline V gene has CDR1 SGHTA and CDR2 FQGNSA. Trimming at V came to 2 bases and at J to 4 bases, leaving 11 bases not matched to a gene. The CDR3 totals 17 residues. The CDR3 here is CASSLTAPAGLYNEQFF. In nucleotides, the CDR3 is TGTGCCAGCAGCTTAACCGCCCCAGCGGGGCTGTACAATGAGCAGTTCTTC.

This clonotype was observed at least ten times. The chain uses TRBV7-9 and TRBJ2-5; 13 bases align to TRBD2. The junction had 5 bases not matched to a gene; V was cut back by 1 base and J by 3 bases. Per germline, CDR1 SEHNR and CDR2 FQNEAQ (reference sequence). The CDR3 sequence is 17 residues long. CDR3 sequence (DNA): TGTGCCAGCAGCTTAGTCGGGGGACTAGCGGGAAAAGAGACCCAGTACTTC. Protein product: CASSLVGGLAGKETQYF.

This clonotype was detected ten times or more. CDR3 region: CASSLSEKLFF. The CDR3, as DNA: TGTGCCAGCAGTTTAAGTGAAAAACTGTTTTTT. This sequence joins TRBV12-3 or TRBV12-4 and TRBJ1-4; D gene unclear. Trimming pared 2 bases from V and 7 bases from J, leaving 2 bases between. This CDR3 comprises 11 residues.

This clonotype appeared many times. This chain uses TRBV3-1 with TRBJ2-5; D not resolved. The CDR3 contains 13 residues. Germline assignment: CDR1 LGHDT and CDR2 YNNKEL (reference sequence). V dropped 2 bases and J dropped 0 bases, with 4 bases sitting between them. The CDR3: CASSQQHQETQYF. The CDR3 bases are TGTGCCAGCAGCCAACAGCACCAAGAGACCCAGTACTTC.

This chain joins TRBV15 and TRBJ2-7, with D tentatively TRBD1 or TRBD2 (5 bases each). Germline V gene data show CDR1 as LNHNV and CDR2 as YYDKDF (reference sequence). CDR3 size: 17 residues. V gave up 3 bases and J gave up 3 bases, with 21 bases separating them. The CDR3 here is CATSSLAVSGTGYEQYF. The DNA for the CDR3 is TGTGCCACCAGCAGCTTGGCCGTTTCAGGGACCGGCTACGAGCAGTACTTC.

This clonotype has a count of ten or more. This rearrangement joins TRBV3-1 to TRBJ1-2; no reliable D call. V lost 3 bases to trimming and J lost 4 bases, with 15 bases between them. The length of the CDR3 is 15 residues. Germline CDR1 and CDR2: LGHDT and YNNKEL (reference sequence). CDR3 nucleotide sequence: TGTGCCAGCAGCCACGTTTCAGTCAGTATCTATGGCTACACCTTC. Encoded protein: CASSHVSVSIYGYTF.

Ten or more counts support this clonotype. The rearrangement uses TRBV7-2 and TRBJ1-1; D is unclear. The germline CDR1 and CDR2 sequences are SGHTA and FQGNSA. The CDR3 is made up of 14 amino acids. V was cut by 2 bases and J by 1 base, with 8 bases left in between. The DNA of the CDR3 is TGTGCCAGCAGCTTAATGGTGGCGAACACTGAAGCTTTCTTT. Its translation is CASSLMVANTEAFF.

This clonotype was recorded at least ten times. The genes are TRBV4-2 and TRBJ2-7, with TRBD2 matching 10 bases. V gave up 0 bases and J gave up 5 bases; unmatched junction bases: 4. Germline V gene sequence: CDR1 LGHNA, CDR2 YNFKEQ. The CDR3 has 15 amino acids. CDR3 in DNA: TGTGCCAGCAGCCAAGACGGGAGCGGGGGGGACGAGCAGTACTTC. Translating gives CASSQDGSGGDEQYF.

This clonotype was seen repeatedly, ten times or more. In nucleotides, the CDR3 is TGCAGTGCTAGAGTAGCGGACAGCTCCTACAATGAGCAGTTCTTC. Amino acid sequence: CSARVADSSYNEQFF. This sequence joins TRBV20-1 and TRBJ2-1; D is perhaps TRBD1 or TRBD2 (6 bases each). The V end was cut by 1 base, the J end by 0 bases, with 10 bases between. CDR1 and CDR2 (germline): DFQATT, SNEGSKA (reference sequence). This CDR3 comprises 15 residues.